What follows are 9 T cell receptor beta chains derived from one specimen sequenced in a study of Graves' ophthalmopathy and Graves' hyperthyroidism. RNA served as the template for amplifying TCR beta CDR3 regions. RT-PCR was first run with HTBI primers, then multiplex PCR in a second round. TCRdb called the multiplex PCR reads again in MiXCR, with one record for every CDR3 protein. The data show around 670,000 distinct CDR3 sequences, 40% seen once. The sequenced sample consisted of peripheral blood. Receptors originate from an adult man with Graves' ophthalmopathy.

This clonotype was counted many times. V and J are TRBV6-1 and TRBJ1-5; no clear D gene. V gave up 3 bases and J gave up 3 bases, with 12 bases separating them. Per germline, CDR1 MNHNS and CDR2 SASEGT. The CDR3 runs to 15 residues. CDR3 in DNA: TGTGCCAGCAGTGACGGCCACCTTGCCAATCAGCCCCAGCATTTT. Translated: CASSDGHLANQPQHF.

Here the CDR3 DNA reads TGTGCCAGCAGTTACCTGGACAACATCTACGAGCAGTACTTC. Protein: CASSYLDNIYEQYF. This chain uses TRBV6-5 with TRBJ2-7; a possible D gene is TRBD1 (5 bases). This CDR3 spans 14 amino acids. Germline CDR1 is MNHEY and CDR2 is SVGAGI. V was pared by 2 bases and J by 3 bases, with 11 bases between.

The V call is TRBV14, the J call TRBJ2-7, with D tentatively TRBD1 or TRBD2 (7 bases each). There are 13 residues in the CDR3. Germline assignment: CDR1 SGHDN and CDR2 FVKESK. V lost 1 base and J lost 7, with 11 bases in between. CDR3 DNA sequence: TGTGCCAGCAGCCAAGTTCAGGGGGGGGAGCAGTACTTC. Its protein product is CASSQVQGGEQYF.

This clonotype was picked up one time. The CDR3 end shows no conserved phenylalanine or tryptophan, and so a read error is likely. No DNA is shown, since the ends of the CDR3 on it are uncertain; the CDR3 is the one TCRdb lists. V gene TRBV15 combines with J gene TRBJ2-5; the table's D call TRBD2 went unverified against the DNA. The CDR3 comprises 10 residues, both ends counted. The V gene's germline CDR1 is LNHNV and CDR2 YYDKDF (reference sequence). The CDR3 reads CATSRPLGPL.

The table lists this clonotype with many counts. CDR3 amino acids: CSVRPSTGFGTEAFF. The DNA for the CDR3 is TGCAGCGTCCGCCCATCGACAGGGTTCGGAACTGAAGCTTTCTTT. The chain combines TRBV29-1 with TRBJ1-1; 7 nucleotides match TRBD1. V lost 6 bases, J lost 5 bases, and 15 bases stayed unmatched. The CDR3 is 15 amino acids. CDR1 and CDR2 from the germline V gene are SQVTM and ANQGSEA.

This clonotype was detected ten times or more. V is TRBV12-3 or TRBV12-4 and J is TRBJ1-1, with D unresolved. V lost 4 bases, J lost 3 bases, and 12 bases lay in between. The CDR3 sequence is 14 residues long. The CDR3 protein is CASSSSTGYTEAFF. The CDR3 DNA sequence: TGTGCCAGCAGTTCATCGACGGGCTACACTGAAGCTTTCTTT.

The chain links TRBV6-2 or TRBV6-3 to TRBJ2-5; weak D call: TRBD2 (6 bases). Germline CDR1 and CDR2: MNHEY and SVGEGT. CDR3 length: 12 amino acids. V lost 6 bases to trimming and J lost 7 bases, with 12 bases between them. This CDR3 reads CASSTGGVTQYF. The CDR3 region has the DNA TGTGCCAGCAGCACTGGAGGGGTGACCCAGTACTTC.

This chain joins TRBV25-1 and TRBJ2-2; 9 bases are a match to TRBD1. Germline loops: CDR1 MGHDK, CDR2 SYGVNS. Trimming at V came to 11 bases and at J to 4 bases, leaving 8 bases not matched to a gene. The CDR3 totals 14 residues. CDR3 bases: TGTGCCTGGAACCCGGGACAGGGCACCGGGGAGCTGTTTTTT. Amino acid sequence: CAWNPGQGTGELFF.

The sample holds one count of this clonotype. A much larger clone is a single base away; this may be a read error. V gene TRBV29-1 combines with J gene TRBJ1-1; 8 bases match TRBD1. The CDR3 sequence is 15 residues long. V shed 0 bases and J 8 bases; nucleotides not matched to a gene: 11. Germline values: CDR1 SQVTM, CDR2 ANQGSEA. CDR3 in amino acids: CSVEEGQAIKMEAFF. The CDR3 nucleotides read TGCAGCGTTGAAGAGGGACAGGCCATTAAGATGGAAGCTTTCTTT.